This is a list of T cell receptor beta chains from one sample in a study of blood T cell repertoires in COVID-19. Sequencing was performed with immunoSEQ multiplex PCR; in TCRdb, only in-frame clones are kept and a portion is missing. The sample has 200,000 or so clones, approximately 85% seen once. The sequencing sample was made of peripheral blood. The receptors here all came from a human donor with active or convalescent COVID-19. The donor label of this sample is uncertain. Each CDR3 is given with its conserved first and last residue. D genes are given only for firm matches. Clone size is given for some rows only: seen once, a few or many times, or a class if the clone is expanded.

v_call: TRBV24-1; d_call: TRBD2; clone_size: -; j_call: TRBJ2-3; cdr3_aa: CATSDPLPKLAGGEDTQYF; cdr3_nt: TGTGCCACCAGTGACCCTCTCCCTAAACTAGCGGGAGGGGAGGATACGCAGTATTTT
v_call: TRBV19; d_call: TRBD1; clone_size: once; j_call: TRBJ1-2; cdr3_aa: CASTTGQYIGYTF; cdr3_nt: TGTGCCAGTACCACGGGACAGTATATTGGCTACACCTTC
v_call: TRBV9; d_call: TRBD2; clone_size: -; j_call: TRBJ2-3; cdr3_aa: CASSVATSGSGDTQYF; cdr3_nt: TGTGCCAGCAGCGTAGCTACTAGCGGATCCGGTGATACGCAGTATTTT
v_call: TRBV6-5; d_call: -; clone_size: -; j_call: TRBJ1-1; cdr3_aa: CASSRNIENTEAFF; cdr3_nt: TGTGCCAGCAGTAGAAACATCGAGAACACTGAAGCTTTCTTT
v_call: TRBV27; d_call: -; clone_size: few; j_call: TRBJ2-7; cdr3_aa: CASSLRRPYEQYF; cdr3_nt: TGTGCCAGCAGTTTACGGAGACCCTACGAGCAGTACTTC
v_call: TRBV7-2; d_call: -; clone_size: -; j_call: TRBJ2-7; cdr3_aa: CASSPGPVAESSYEQYF; cdr3_nt: TGTGCCAGCAGCCCCGGCCCAGTAGCGGAGAGCTCCTACGAGCAGTACTTC
v_call: TRBV5-4; d_call: TRBD1; clone_size: -; j_call: TRBJ2-7; cdr3_aa: CASSPSGTGAYEQYF; cdr3_nt: TGTGCCAGCAGCCCCTCGGGGACAGGGGCCTACGAGCAGTACTTC
v_call: TRBV5-4; d_call: TRBD1; clone_size: -; j_call: TRBJ2-1; cdr3_aa: CASSLPMTGGGEQFF; cdr3_nt: TGTGCCAGCAGCTTGCCCATGACAGGGGGTGGTGAGCAGTTCTTC
v_call: TRBV5-4; d_call: TRBD2; clone_size: few; j_call: TRBJ2-3; cdr3_aa: CASSRQPLAVPNTDTQYF; cdr3_nt: TGTGCCAGCAGCCGTCAACCACTAGCGGTACCAAACACAGATACGCAGTATTTT
v_call: TRBV3-1/TRBV3-2; d_call: -; clone_size: -; j_call: TRBJ1-1; cdr3_aa: CASSIRAGNTEAFF; cdr3_nt: TGTGCCAGCAGCATCAGGGCCGGGAACACTGAAGCTTTCTTT
v_call: TRBV30; d_call: -; clone_size: once; j_call: TRBJ1-3; cdr3_aa: CAWSHGPWAGGNTIYF; cdr3_nt: TGTGCCTGGAGCCACGGACCCTGGGCAGGGGGAAACACCATATATTTT
v_call: TRBV6-4; d_call: TRBD2; clone_size: -; j_call: TRBJ2-6; cdr3_aa: CASSEGLAGPSGANVLTF; cdr3_nt: TGTGCCAGCAGTGAGGGGTTAGCGGGTCCCTCTGGGGCCAACGTCCTGACTTTC
v_call: TRBV7-9; d_call: -; clone_size: -; j_call: TRBJ1-1; cdr3_aa: CASSFTPTGTYTEAFF; cdr3_nt: TGTGCCAGCAGCTTTACCCCAACAGGGACCTACACTGAAGCTTTCTTT
v_call: TRBV20-1; d_call: TRBD2; clone_size: -; j_call: TRBJ2-1; cdr3_aa: CSASRLAGGRNEQFF; cdr3_nt: TGCAGTGCTAGTCGGCTAGCGGGGGGTAGGAATGAGCAGTTCTTC
v_call: TRBV10-3; d_call: TRBD1; clone_size: -; j_call: TRBJ1-1; cdr3_aa: CAISSGGRGTEAFF; cdr3_nt: TGTGCCATCAGTTCAGGGGGCCGGGGCACTGAAGCTTTCTTT
v_call: TRBV2; d_call: -; clone_size: -; j_call: TRBJ1-2; cdr3_aa: CASSGWDSGVGYTF; cdr3_nt: TGTGCCAGCAGTGGTTGGGACTCGGGAGTTGGCTACACCTTC
v_call: TRBV3-1/TRBV3-2; d_call: TRBD2; clone_size: once; j_call: TRBJ2-3; cdr3_aa: CASSQVLAGPSASTDTQYF; cdr3_nt: TGTGCCAGCAGCCAAGTGCTAGCGGGTCCTTCCGCTAGCACAGATACGCAGTATTTT
v_call: TRBV9; d_call: -; clone_size: -; j_call: TRBJ2-2; cdr3_aa: CASSASTGELFF; cdr3_nt: TGTGCCAGCAGCGCCTCGACCGGGGAGCTGTTTTTT
v_call: TRBV19; d_call: TRBD1; clone_size: -; j_call: TRBJ2-7; cdr3_aa: CATRRTGVELNEQYF; cdr3_nt: TGTGCCACCCGGAGGACAGGGGTGGAGTTGAACGAGCAGTACTTC
v_call: TRBV5-5; d_call: -; clone_size: -; j_call: TRBJ1-2; cdr3_aa: CASSPWEGGTYGYTF; cdr3_nt: TGTGCCAGCAGCCCTTGGGAGGGGGGCACCTATGGCTACACCTTC